The sequence of this T cell receptor beta chain was determined in a study of regulatory T cells in long-lasting Graves disease (TCRdb year 2021). Notes on the research overall: In the newly diagnosed Graves' disease group, patients had been taking antithyroid drugs for less than 3 months. Persistent Graves' disease patients were compared with newly diagnosed Graves' disease patients by peripheral blood TCR sequencing and RNA sequencing. The study took place in China and was registered as a clinical trial. A total of some 33 samples were covered by TCR sequencing, comprising roughly 13 persistent and around 20 newly diagnosed Graves' disease patients. What the study reported, not specific to this receptor: Because the primary lesion, thyroid tissue, could not be accessed, the study looked at peripheral blood alone. Persistent Graves' disease patients showed lower TCR Shannon entropy and fewer highly expanded clones than newly diagnosed patients, suggesting clonal expansion. The authors noted that the small sample size was a limitation that may lower accuracy. More public clonotypes were shared among persistent patients (roughly 2,900) than among newly diagnosed patients (roughly 1,000). Sequencing and analysis were limited to the TCR beta chain.

About this clonotype: Its target antigen remains unknown. Germline and junction disagree at one end, which may indicate a read error.

What this sample's time point label stands for: newly diagnosed GD, antithyroid drugs for less than 3 months. For both TCR sequencing and RNA sequencing, RNA was extracted from PBMCs using TRIzol. The diagnosis of Graves' disease followed American Thyroid Association guidelines. Patients were recruited from an endocrinology department in Xi'an, China. Each patient gave approximately 8.8 milliliters of peripheral blood, collected in an EDTA anticoagulant tube. Ficoll Paque Plus density gradient separation was used to isolate PBMCs, and no further T cell sorting was performed. An Agilent 2100 Bioanalyzer and agarose gel were used to check RNA quality, while a NanoDrop 2000 measured RNA concentration. Library preparation employed multiplex PCR. Reads for this sample came from an Illumina HiSeq 4000. CDR3 regions were amplified by Arm-PCR with iRepertoire HTBI primers to construct TCR beta libraries. Before sequencing, the PCR products underwent gel purification. The original methods were these. A total of roughly 58 TRBV and some 15 TRBJ segments were identified across samples and were used for gene usage analysis of CDR3 amino acid clonotypes. COPE and FqMerger were used to merge filtered high-quality paired reads into contigs. BLAST was used to align contigs to IMGT TRBV, TRBD and TRBJ reference genes, and CDR3 was defined according to IMGT. Clonotypes above 0.1% frequency were classified as highly expanded clones. Repertoire diversity was measured by Shannon entropy, and V-J evenness by the Gini coefficient. A clonotype found in more than one individual was treated as public. TCRdb reworked the public reads: Q25 trimming with fastp, MiXCR clone assembly, productive beta chains retained. Every CDR3 protein is listed once, alongside the most common genes and DNA of its rows. What appears here as the V and J calls and clone size reflects TCRdb's work, not the paper's. The sample data list approximately 360,000 distinct CDR3 sequences, and 10% to 15% of these were observed just once. The top ten clonotypes cover approximately 20% of the sample.

The data were also submitted as part of a second study, on T cells in Graves' hyperthyroidism and ophthalmopathy. As that second study puts it: Stable Graves' hyperthyroidism was defined as no progression to ophthalmopathy during 18 months of follow-up. Hyperthyroidism patients were newly diagnosed, with disease duration under 2 months, and aged 18 to 65 years. Patients with uncontrolled infections, other autoimmune diseases, pregnancy or lactation were excluded. Diagnoses were established on the basis of clinical symptoms, serum thyroxine and TRAb, thyroid ultrasound, and orbital computed tomography. A first-round RT-PCR of the TCR CDR3 used the HTBI primer set with the Qiagen OneStep RT-PCR kit. Most expanded thyroid clonotypes (frequency above 0.001) were also detected in blood, a finding suggesting that blood repertoires may reflect thyroid immune responses. In cross-validation, a model built on a 13 V-J signature told ophthalmopathy apart from stable hyperthyroidism with under 90% sensitivity and 81% to 82% specificity, and in testing the same model reached 80%/75%. During validation, the model predicted progression to ophthalmopathy a median of approximately 7 months ahead of onset, with almost 71% sensitivity and almost 75% specificity. TCR V-J signatures able to tell the groups apart were searched for in a discovery cohort of 90 to 100 patients, of whom 40 to 45 had Graves' ophthalmopathy and about 55 had stable Graves' hyperthyroidism. An independent validation cohort of some 18 hyperthyroidism patients and approximately 15 patients who later progressed to ophthalmopathy tested prospective prediction of ophthalmopathy. The roughly 91 discovery patients were randomly divided into training and test sets at a 7:3 ratio. In addition, the study compared T-cell repertoires in thyroid tissue and in blood from five to seven Graves' hyperthyroidism patients. Once sampling was done, hyperthyroidism patients were given methimazole at a starting dose of 30 mg daily, whereas ophthalmopathy patients were given high-dose intravenous methylprednisolone. The libraries were constructed in a second round of multiplex PCR and then size-selected and purified. Libraries were sequenced paired-end with 100 bp reads on an Illumina HiSeq2000. SOAPnuke was used to process the raw data, with reads discarded if the reads contained adapters or uncalled bases, had a mean Phred below 15, or lacked an exact constant-primer or identifier match. High-quality paired reads were merged using COPE v1.2.5, and each unique nucleotide sequence was defined as a clonotype. MiTCR v1.1 was used to align clonotypes to the IMGT TRBV, TRBD and TRBJ reference segments. Analysis was restricted to V-J combinations with a frequency above 0.0001, which covered 99% to 99.2% of repertoires. A TCS score was defined as the ratio of F50 (clonal expansion) to E x V (chaos), with BLOSUM62-based TCRdist applied between CDR3 peptides within each V-J. Welch's t-statistics and random forest reduced around 550 V-J features to 13, which were used in a naive Bayes classifier (R e1071). No statistical method was used to fix the sample size in advance, and group allocation was not hidden from the investigators. TCR Vbeta CDR3 sequencing of some 140 peripheral blood samples (under 45 ophthalmopathy, about 74 hyperthyroidism and some 17 progressor patients) is reported in the paper.

This sequence was found in a woman under 30 with Graves disease. Donor details come from another sample of the same person, matched by shared clones. The specimen comprised peripheral blood mononuclear cells (PBMCs), sampled at new diagnosis, from a patient treated with antithyroid drugs.

The nucleotides are TGCGCCAGCGGCTTGGCCGGGCTAGCGGAGGGCTACAATGAGCAGTTCTTC. It is translated as CASGLAGLAEGYNEQFF. The rearrangement joined TRBV5-1 to TRBJ2-1, with 7 bases aligning to TRBD2. CDR1 and CDR2 were assigned from the germline V gene as SGHRS and YFSETQ. Measured from the cysteine to the phenylalanine, the CDR3 is 17 residues long. Just CDR3 DNA is preserved here, 51 bases in frame from base 1.